This T cell receptor beta chain was sequenced in a study of blood T cell repertoires in COVID-19. About the research overall: Acute and convalescent COVID-19 specimens originated in the United States, Italy and Spain. The cDNA or gDNA used as material had been derived from T cells, B-cell-depleted T cells, or PBMCs.

J lost 5 bases, V lost 4 bases, and 10 bases had no gene match. This CDR3 is 15 amino acids long. CDR1 and CDR2 from the germline V gene are SGHRS and YFSETQ. In the authors' methods: Amplified reference gene primers provided the basis for estimating nucleated cell counts. TCRdb keeps only in-frame clones here, not all; method: immunoSEQ multiplex PCR. The V and J calls and clone size come from that table; D and trimming were worked out from the DNA. The data contain under 300,000 clones, around 80% of them singletons. The chain joins TRBV5-1 to TRBJ1-1; the match to TRBD1 covers 8 bases. The TCR sequence derives from a woman aged 40 to 50 with active or convalescent COVID-19. The material sequenced was peripheral blood. The CDR3 loop is CASSPRQGKDTEAFF. In nucleotides, the CDR3 is TGCGCCAGCAGCCCAAGACAGGGGAAGGATACTGAAGCTTTCTTT.